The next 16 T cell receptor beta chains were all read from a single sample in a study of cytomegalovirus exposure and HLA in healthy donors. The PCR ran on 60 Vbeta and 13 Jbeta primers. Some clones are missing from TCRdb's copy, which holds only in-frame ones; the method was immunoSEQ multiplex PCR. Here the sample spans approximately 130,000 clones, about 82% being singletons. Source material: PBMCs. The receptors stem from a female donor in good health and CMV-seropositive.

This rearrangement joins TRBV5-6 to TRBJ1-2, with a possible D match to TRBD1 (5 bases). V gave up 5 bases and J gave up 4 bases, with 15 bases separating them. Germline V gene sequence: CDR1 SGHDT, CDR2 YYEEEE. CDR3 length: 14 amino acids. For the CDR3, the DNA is TGTGCCAGCAGACCCATTGACAGCAGCTATGGCTACACCTTC. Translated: CASRPIDSSYGYTF.

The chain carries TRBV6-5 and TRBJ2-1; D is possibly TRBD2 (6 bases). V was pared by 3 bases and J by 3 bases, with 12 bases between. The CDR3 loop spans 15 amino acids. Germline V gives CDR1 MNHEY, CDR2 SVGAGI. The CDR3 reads CASSYGGLNYNEQFF. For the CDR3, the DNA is TGTGCCAGCAGTTATGGGGGACTTAACTACAATGAGCAGTTCTTC.

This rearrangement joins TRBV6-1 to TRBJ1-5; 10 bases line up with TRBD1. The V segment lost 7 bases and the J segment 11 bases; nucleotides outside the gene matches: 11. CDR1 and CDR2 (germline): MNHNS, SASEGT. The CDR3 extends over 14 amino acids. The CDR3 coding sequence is TGTGCCAGCACCCTAGACAGGGGGCCCTCAGCCCAGCATTTT. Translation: CASTLDRGPSAQHF.

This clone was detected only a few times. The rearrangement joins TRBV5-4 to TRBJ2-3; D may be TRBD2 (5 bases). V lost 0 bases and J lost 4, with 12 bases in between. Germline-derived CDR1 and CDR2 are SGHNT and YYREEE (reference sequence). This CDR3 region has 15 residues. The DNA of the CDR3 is TGTGCCAGCAGCTTGGGTGGGAGAGGCGCAGATACGCAGTATTTT. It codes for CASSLGGRGADTQYF.

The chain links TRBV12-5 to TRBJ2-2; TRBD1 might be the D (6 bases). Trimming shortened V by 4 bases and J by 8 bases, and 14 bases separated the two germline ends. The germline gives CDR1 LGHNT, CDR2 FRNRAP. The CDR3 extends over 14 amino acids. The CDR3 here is CASGSSGGGGELFF. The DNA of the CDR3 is TGTGCTAGTGGTTCTTCTGGGGGCGGGGGGGAGCTGTTTTTT.

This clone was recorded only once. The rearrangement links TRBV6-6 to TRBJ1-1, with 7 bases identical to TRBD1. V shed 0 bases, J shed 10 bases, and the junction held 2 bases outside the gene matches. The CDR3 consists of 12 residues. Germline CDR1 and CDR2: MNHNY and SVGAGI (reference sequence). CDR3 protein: CASSYSDRVAFF. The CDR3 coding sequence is TGTGCCAGCAGTTACTCTGACAGGGTAGCTTTCTTT.

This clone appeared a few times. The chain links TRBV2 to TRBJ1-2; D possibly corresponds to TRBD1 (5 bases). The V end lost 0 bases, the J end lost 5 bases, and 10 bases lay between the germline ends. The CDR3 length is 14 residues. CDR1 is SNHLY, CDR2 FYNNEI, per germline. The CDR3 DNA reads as TGTGCCAGCAGTGAAGCAGGGGTATGGTATGGCTACACCTTC. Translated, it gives CASSEAGVWYGYTF.

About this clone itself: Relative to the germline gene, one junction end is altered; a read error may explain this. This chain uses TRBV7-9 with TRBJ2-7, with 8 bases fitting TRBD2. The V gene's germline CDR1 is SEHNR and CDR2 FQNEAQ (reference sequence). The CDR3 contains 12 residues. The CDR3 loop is CASSNAGGTPHF. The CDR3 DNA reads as TGTGCCAGCAGCAACGCGGGGGGCACCCCACACTTC. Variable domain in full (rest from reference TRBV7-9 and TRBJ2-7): DTGVSQNPRHKITKRGQNVTFRCDPISEHNRLYWYRQTLGQGPEFLTYFQNEAQLEKSRLLSDRFSAERPKGSFSTLEIQRTEQGDSAMYLCASSNAGGTPHFGPGTRLTVT.

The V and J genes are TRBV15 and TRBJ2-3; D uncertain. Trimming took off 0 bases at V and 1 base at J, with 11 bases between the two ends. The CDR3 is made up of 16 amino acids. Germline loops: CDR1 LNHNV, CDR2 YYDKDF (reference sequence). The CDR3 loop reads CATSRDTVTRTDTQYF. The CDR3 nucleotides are TGTGCCACCAGCAGAGATACGGTGACTCGCACAGATACGCAGTATTTT.

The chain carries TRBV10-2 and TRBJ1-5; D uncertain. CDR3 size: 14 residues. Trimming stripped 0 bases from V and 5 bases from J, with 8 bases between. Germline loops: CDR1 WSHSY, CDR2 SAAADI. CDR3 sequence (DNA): TGCGCCAGCAGTGAGTCTATCGTCTATCAGCCCCAGCATTTT. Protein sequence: CASSESIVYQPQHF.

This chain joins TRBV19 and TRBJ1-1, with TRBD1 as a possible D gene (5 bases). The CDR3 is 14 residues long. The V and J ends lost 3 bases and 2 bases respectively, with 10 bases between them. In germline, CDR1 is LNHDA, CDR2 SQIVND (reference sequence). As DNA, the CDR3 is TGTGCCAGTAGTATGGGGCCATCTAACACTGAAGCTTTCTTT. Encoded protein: CASSMGPSNTEAFF.

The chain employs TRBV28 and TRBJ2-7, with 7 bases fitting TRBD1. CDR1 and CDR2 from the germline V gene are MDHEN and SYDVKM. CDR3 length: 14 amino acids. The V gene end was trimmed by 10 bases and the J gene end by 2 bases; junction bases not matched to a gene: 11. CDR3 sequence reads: CAIKGRQGAYEQYF. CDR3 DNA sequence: TGTGCCATCAAGGGACGCCAGGGGGCCTACGAGCAGTACTTC.

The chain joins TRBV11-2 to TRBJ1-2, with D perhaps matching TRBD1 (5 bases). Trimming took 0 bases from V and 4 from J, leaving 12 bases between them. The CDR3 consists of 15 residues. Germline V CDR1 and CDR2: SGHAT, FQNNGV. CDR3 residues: CASSLEQGGAYGYTF. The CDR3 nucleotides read TGTGCCAGCAGCTTAGAGCAGGGAGGGGCCTATGGCTACACCTTC.

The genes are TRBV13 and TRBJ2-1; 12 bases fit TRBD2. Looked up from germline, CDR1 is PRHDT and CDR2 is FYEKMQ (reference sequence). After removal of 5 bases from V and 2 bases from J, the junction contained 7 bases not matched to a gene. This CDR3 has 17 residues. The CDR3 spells CASSAGLAGTTYNEQFF. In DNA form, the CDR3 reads TGTGCCAGCAGCGCGGGACTAGCGGGCACTACCTACAATGAGCAGTTCTTC.

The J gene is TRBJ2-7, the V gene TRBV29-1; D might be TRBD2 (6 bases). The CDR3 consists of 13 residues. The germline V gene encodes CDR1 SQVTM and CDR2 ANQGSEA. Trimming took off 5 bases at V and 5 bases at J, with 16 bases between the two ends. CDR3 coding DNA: TGCAGCGTTAGGAGGGGCTTGAATCACGAGCAGTACTTC. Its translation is CSVRRGLNHEQYF.

This CDR3 reads CASSFGGRAQNEQFF. DNA of the CDR3: TGCGCCAGCAGCTTTGGCGGGAGGGCCCAAAATGAGCAGTTCTTC. The rearrangement uses TRBV5-1 and TRBJ2-1, with TRBD2 matching over 9 bases. The CDR3 sequence is 15 residues long. Germline-derived CDR1 and CDR2 are SGHRS and YFSETQ. V was pared by 2 bases and J by 7 bases, with 7 bases of the junction left unmatched.